The 9 T cell receptor beta chains presented below share a single source sample, sequenced in a study of T cells in Graves' hyperthyroidism and ophthalmopathy. What was amplified from RNA transcripts were TCR beta CDR3 regions. TCR CDR3 underwent first-round RT-PCR with the HTBI primer set. TCRdb analysed the multiplex PCR reads with MiXCR anew, one entry per CDR3 protein. The sample holds some 350,000 distinct CDR3 sequences, 20% to 25% seen once. The specimen was blood. These TCRs come from a man between 50 and 59 years old with Graves' hyperthyroidism.

The rearrangement joins TRBV4-2 to TRBJ2-1, with 15 bases identical to TRBD2. The germline V gene has CDR1 LGHNA and CDR2 YNFKEQ. The CDR3 has 15 residues. The V gene end was trimmed by 1 base and the J gene end by 11 bases; junction bases not matched to a gene: 3. The CDR3 here is CASSQGGLAGGQQFF. In nucleotides, the CDR3 is TGTGCCAGCAGCCAAGGGGGACTAGCGGGAGGCCAGCAGTTCTTC.

This clonotype turned up a few times. The chain carries TRBV3-1 and TRBJ2-7, with TRBD2 identical over 9 bases. Trimming cost V 4 bases and J 3 bases; bases outside gene matches: 10. There are 16 residues in the CDR3. CDR1 is LGHDT, CDR2 YNNKEL, per germline (reference sequence). The CDR3 protein is CASSREHSGSYYEQYF. DNA of the CDR3: TGTGCCAGCAGCCGAGAACATAGCGGGAGTTACTACGAGCAGTACTTC.

The rearrangement joins TRBV9 to TRBJ2-5; 14 positions agree with TRBD2. Losses at the gene ends were 3 bases for V and 4 bases for J; bases not matched to a gene: 5. The CDR3 runs to 16 residues. The germline V gene encodes CDR1 SGDLS and CDR2 YYNGEE. CDR3 loop: CASSAGLAGGGETQYF. CDR3 DNA sequence: TGTGCCAGCAGCGCTGGACTAGCGGGAGGAGGAGAGACCCAGTACTTC. Looking up the rest from reference TRBV9 and TRBJ2-5 gives the full variable domain: DSGVTQTPKHLITATGQRVTLRCSPRSGDLSVYWYQQSLDQGLQFLIQYYNGEERAKGNILERFSAQQFPDLHSELNLSSLELGDSALYFCASSAGLAGGGETQYFGPGTRLLVL.

There are many counts of this clonotype. The CDR3 here is CASSQRTGNGLAFF. DNA for the CDR3: TGTGCCAGCAGCCAAAGGACAGGGAACGGGCTTGCTTTCTTT. V is TRBV4-2 and J is TRBJ1-1; 8 nucleotides line up with TRBD1. After removal of 2 bases from V and 11 bases from J, the junction contained 10 bases not matched to a gene. The CDR3 runs 14 residues. CDR1 and CDR2 (germline): LGHNA, YNFKEQ.

This clonotype has at least ten counts. V is TRBV2 and J is TRBJ2-7, with unresolved D. Germline V CDR1 and CDR2: SNHLY, FYNNEI. The length of the CDR3 is 13 residues. With 3 bases removed from V and 7 bases from J, the gap between germline ends came to 13 bases. DNA for the CDR3: TGTGCCAGCAGTGAGGGCTGGCGATATGAGCAGTACTTC. Protein sequence: CASSEGWRYEQYF.

CDR3 in DNA: TGTGCCTGGGGGAGGAGGACCTACGAGCAGTACTTC. Amino acids: CAWGRRTYEQYF. The gene calls are TRBV30 and TRBJ2-7; the D gene is possibly TRBD2 (6 bases). V was trimmed by 5 bases and J by 2 bases, leaving 10 bases between them. The CDR3 covers 12 residues. CDR1 is GTSNPN and CDR2 is SVGIG in the germline V gene (reference sequence). The full variable domain, in which reference TRBV30 and TRBJ2-7 provide the parts outside the CDR3, is SQTIHQWPATLVQPVGSPLSLECTVEGTSNPNLYWYRQAAGRGLQLLFYSVGIGQISSEVPQNLSASRPQDRQFILSSKKLLLSDSGFYLCAWGRRTYEQYFGPGTRLTVT.

This chain uses TRBV20-1 with TRBJ2-2; possibly TRBD1 for D (5 bases). Trimming took 6 bases from V and 0 from J, leaving 11 bases between them. The CDR3 sequence is 14 residues long. The germline V gene has CDR1 DFQATT and CDR2 SNEGSKA (reference sequence). Here the CDR3 reads CSATARTNTGELFF. The DNA of the CDR3 is TGCAGTGCGACAGCCCGTACGAACACCGGGGAGCTGTTTTTT.

The genes are TRBV30 and TRBJ1-2, with 8 bases aligning to TRBD1. CDR3 length: 15 residues. Per the germline V gene, CDR1 is GTSNPN and CDR2 is SVGIG (reference sequence). Trimming at V came to 1 base and at J to 6 bases, leaving 10 bases not matched to a gene. CDR3 amino acids: CAWSDHRTGRDGYTF. The CDR3 region has the DNA TGTGCCTGGAGTGATCATAGGACAGGGAGGGATGGCTACACCTTC.

This clonotype appeared a few times. The rearrangement links TRBV18 to TRBJ2-1; tentative D call: TRBD2 (5 bases). Germline CDR1 is KGHSH and CDR2 is LQKENI. With 3 bases removed from V and 4 bases from J, the gap between germline ends came to 13 bases. The CDR3 has 15 amino acids. CDR3 residues: CASSPSGPDYNEQFF. The CDR3 DNA reads TGTGCCAGCTCACCGAGCGGACCTGATTACAATGAGCAGTTCTTC.